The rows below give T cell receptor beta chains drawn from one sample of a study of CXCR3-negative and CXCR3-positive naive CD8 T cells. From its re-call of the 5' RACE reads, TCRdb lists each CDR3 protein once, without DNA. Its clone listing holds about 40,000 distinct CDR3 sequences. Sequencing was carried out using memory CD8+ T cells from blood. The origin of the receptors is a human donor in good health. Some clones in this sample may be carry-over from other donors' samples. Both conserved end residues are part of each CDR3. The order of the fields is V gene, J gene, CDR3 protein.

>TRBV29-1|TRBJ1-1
CSVEGTGEEAFF
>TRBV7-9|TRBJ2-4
CASSLVLAGMDIQYF
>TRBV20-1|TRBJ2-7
CSARGTNRDPYEQYF
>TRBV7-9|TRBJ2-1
CASSPGSLNEQFF
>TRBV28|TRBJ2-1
CASSLPGHSSYNEQFF
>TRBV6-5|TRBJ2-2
CASSPTTTGELFF
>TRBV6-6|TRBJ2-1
CASSVGTGGFNEQFF
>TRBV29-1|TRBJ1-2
CSVGDSRGYTF
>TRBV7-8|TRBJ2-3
CASSPIQGPTDTQYF
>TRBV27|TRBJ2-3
CASRQQVGVTDTQYF
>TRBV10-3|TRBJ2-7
CAISELASGGGYEQYF